This TCR beta chain was documented in a study of cytomegalovirus exposure and HLA in healthy donors. 13 Jbeta primers and 60 Vbeta primers were used for the PCR. TCRdb keeps only in-frame clones here, not all; method: immunoSEQ multiplex PCR. This table holds 130,000 to 150,000 clones, about three quarters found once. While unrecorded immune exposures were likely, the donors were nominally healthy when sampled. The V and J ends lost 1 base and 3 bases, in that order; junction bases with no gene match: 7. CDR3 size: 16 residues. CDR1 is SGHVS and CDR2 is FNYEAQ in the germline V gene. Sequenced input: PBMCs. The rearrangement uses TRBV7-6 and TRBJ2-7, with 9 bases identical to TRBD1. The source of this sequence is a man between 40 and 49 years old in good health and CMV-seropositive. The CDR3 sequence: CASSLDNGQGFYEQYF. CDR3 sequence (DNA): TGTGCCAGCAGCTTAGATAATGGACAGGGGTTCTACGAGCAGTACTTC. The variable domain in full, with the rest retrieved from reference TRBV7-6 and TRBJ2-7, is GAGVSQSPRYKVTKRGQDVALRCDPISGHVSLYWYRQALGQGPEFLTYFNYEAQQDKSGLPNDRFSAERPEGSISTLTIQRTEQRDSAMYRCASSLDNGQGFYEQYFGPGTRLTVT.